These 21 T cell receptor beta chains were all obtained from the same sample, sequenced in a study of T cell repertoires in cytomegalovirus infection. TCRdb independently ran MiXCR on the reads; one entry per CDR3 protein. The sample includes under 800,000 distinct CDR3 sequences, less than 25% of them seen just once. Sequencing was carried out using CD8+ T cells from PBMCs. These receptors were taken from a human donor in good health (CMV status not recorded). Some clones in this sample may be carry-over from other donors' samples.

This clonotype was observed many times. The chain uses TRBV7-8 and TRBJ1-4; 9 nucleotides align to TRBD1. This CDR3 contains 15 residues. V was clipped by 5 bases and J by 8 bases; unmatched bases: 9. The germline gives CDR1 SGHVS, CDR2 FQNEAQ. The CDR3 nucleotides are TGTGCCAGCAGCCCGACTACAGGGGGCCGGGAAAAACTGTTTTTT. As protein: CASSPTTGGREKLFF.

V and J are TRBV12-5 and TRBJ1-3; D gene ambiguous. V was cut by 5 bases and J by 9 bases, with 23 bases left in between. The germline gives CDR1 LGHNT, CDR2 FRNRAP. CDR3 length: 16 amino acids. This chain's CDR3 is CASGPPLTSQKATIYF. CDR3 nucleotide sequence: TGTGCTAGTGGTCCCCCCCTGACAAGCCAGAAGGCCACCATATATTTT.

This clonotype was picked up one time. V is TRBV7-9 and J is TRBJ2-3; no clear D. The V gene lost 3 bases and the J gene lost 1 base, with 17 bases spanning the gap. Germline CDR1 is SEHNR and CDR2 is FQNEAQ (reference sequence). This CDR3 contains 17 residues. CDR3 DNA sequence: TGTGCCAGCAGCTTCGAGCAGGCGAAAAAAGGCACAGATACGCAGTATTTT. Translated: CASSFEQAKKGTDTQYF.

Within the sample, this clonotype is medium-sized. CDR3 amino acids: CASSFGTGGHNEQFF. CDR3 DNA: TGTGCCAGCAGCTTTGGGACAGGGGGGCACAATGAGCAGTTCTTC. The chain recombines TRBV11-2 with TRBJ2-1; the match to TRBD1 covers 11 bases. The germline V gene has CDR1 SGHAT and CDR2 FQNNGV. The CDR3 contains 15 residues. With 3 bases clipped from V and 5 bases from J, the junction kept 3 bases outside the gene matches.

A note on this clonotype: Relative to the germline gene, one junction end is altered; a read error may explain this. The gene calls are TRBV6-1 and TRBJ2-2, with D tentatively TRBD2 (5 bases). The CDR3 length is 11 residues. CDR1 is MNHNS and CDR2 is SASEGT in the germline V gene. The DNA of the CDR3 is TGTGCCGGAGACAACACCGGGGAGCTGTCTTTT. Protein product: CAGDNTGELSF.

As DNA, the CDR3 is TGCGCCAGCAGCCCCGGGAGATATTTGAGCAATGAGCAGTTCTTC. Encoded protein: CASSPGRYLSNEQFF. J is TRBJ2-1 and V is TRBV4-3; D perhaps matches TRBD2 (6 bases). Trimming cost V 4 bases and J 6 bases, with 16 bases left between them. Germline V gives CDR1 LGHNA, CDR2 YSLEER. This CDR3 is 15 amino acids long.

This clonotype was seen repeatedly, ten times or more. This chain links TRBV28 with TRBJ1-5; TRBD1 might be the D (5 bases). Looked up from germline, CDR1 is MDHEN and CDR2 is SYDVKM. This CDR3 has 15 amino acids. V dropped 3 bases and J dropped 4 bases, with 13 bases sitting between them. CDR3 amino acids: CASSFDSHLNQPQHF. The CDR3 nucleotides are TGTGCCAGCAGTTTTGACAGTCACTTAAATCAGCCCCAGCATTTT.

Ten or more counts support this clonotype. This sequence joins TRBV6-2 or TRBV6-3 and TRBJ2-4; D call uncertain. This CDR3 contains 14 residues. Per germline, CDR1 MNHEY and CDR2 SVGEGT. V shed 6 bases and J shed 0 bases, with 9 bases lying between them. The CDR3 protein is CASSYKLAKNIQYF. CDR3 bases: TGTGCCAGCAGCTACAAGCTAGCCAAAAACATTCAGTACTTC.

This clonotype was found many times. The chain uses TRBV7-6 and TRBJ1-5, with TRBD1 matching 9 bases. V lost 2 bases to trimming and J lost 1 base; unmatched junction nucleotides: 9. The CDR3 has 18 residues. Germline V gene sequence: CDR1 SGHVS, CDR2 FNYEAQ. This CDR3 is CASSLLSRDRASNQPQHF. The CDR3 bases are TGTGCCAGCAGCTTACTCTCCCGGGACAGGGCCAGCAATCAGCCCCAGCATTTT.

This clonotype has more than one count but fewer than ten. V usage is TRBV10-3 and J usage is TRBJ1-1; possible D gene TRBD1, 5 bases. Between the trimmed V and J ends, which lost 3 bases and 1 base, there was a span of 9 bases. Germline CDR1 is ENHRY and CDR2 is SYGVKD. This CDR3 spans 14 amino acids. In DNA form, the CDR3 reads TGTGCCATCAGTGAAGACAGAACGAACACTGAAGCTTTCTTT. Translated: CAISEDRTNTEAFF.

This chain links TRBV7-8 with TRBJ1-4; D is possibly TRBD1 (6 bases). The CDR3 spans 16 residues. Germline V gene data show CDR1 as SGHVS and CDR2 as FQNEAQ. Trimming shortened V by 5 bases and J by 6 bases, and 19 bases separated the two germline ends. CDR3 nucleotides: TGTGCCAGCAGCCCCCCGACACCTGGACAGCATGAAAAACTGTTTTTT. Encoded protein: CASSPPTPGQHEKLFF.

This chain connects TRBV15 to TRBJ2-6, with D unresolved. The germline V and J ends were trimmed by 0 bases and 3 bases, with 0 bases remaining between them. Germline V gives CDR1 LNHNV, CDR2 YYDKDF (reference sequence). The CDR3 contains 13 residues. The CDR3: CATSRDGANVLTF. CDR3 coding DNA: TGTGCCACCAGCAGAGATGGGGCCAACGTCCTGACTTTC.

This clonotype turned up a few times. The rearrangement joins TRBV27 to TRBJ1-2, with 10 bases aligning to TRBD1. V dropped 8 bases and J dropped 3; count of bases not matched to a gene: 9. Germline V gene sequence: CDR1 MNHEY, CDR2 SMNVEV (reference sequence). This CDR3 comprises 15 residues. CDR3 sequence reads: CASAERGTGDYGYTF. DNA of the CDR3: TGTGCCAGCGCCGAAAGGGGGACAGGGGACTATGGCTACACCTTC.

This clonotype was detected only a few times. This chain joins TRBV4-3 and TRBJ1-5; D gene unclear. Germline V gene data show CDR1 as LGHNA and CDR2 as YSLEER. The CDR3 consists of 17 residues. Trimming took off 0 bases at V and 0 bases at J, with 12 bases between the two ends. The DNA of the CDR3 is TGCGCCAGCAGCCAAGATCCCCCGTGGGCTAGCAATCAGCCCCAGCATTTT. Its translation: CASSQDPPWASNQPQHF.

This clonotype occurred many times. This chain connects TRBV19 to TRBJ2-1; no reliable D call. Trimming pared 5 bases from V and 8 bases from J, leaving 16 bases between. Germline CDR1 reads LNHDA; CDR2 reads SQIVND (reference sequence). The CDR3 has 14 amino acids. The CDR3 reads CASSQVTLGDEQFF. CDR3 DNA: TGTGCCAGTAGTCAGGTGACCCTGGGCGATGAGCAGTTCTTC.

This clonotype was picked up many times. This chain uses TRBV7-9 with TRBJ2-3, with TRBD2 matching 7 bases. The germline V gene encodes CDR1 SEHNR and CDR2 FQNEAQ (reference sequence). CDR3 size: 14 residues. CDR3 coding DNA: TGTGTCACGTCGGTAGCGGGTGGAACAGATACGCAGTATTTT. Protein sequence: CVTSVAGGTDTQYF. The full variable domain, in which reference TRBV7-9 and TRBJ2-3 provide the parts outside the CDR3, is DTGVSQNPRHKITKRGQNVTFRCDPISEHNRLYWYRQTLGQGPEFLTYFQNEAQLEKSRLLSDRFSAERPKGSFSTLEIQRTEQGDSAMYLCVTSVAGGTDTQYFGPGTRLTVL.

The chain joins TRBV11-2 to TRBJ2-2; 8 bases are a match to TRBD1. V lost 2 bases to trimming and J lost 0 bases; unmatched junction nucleotides: 2. Germline assignment: CDR1 SGHAT and CDR2 FQNNGV. The CDR3 loop spans 16 amino acids. For the CDR3, the DNA is TGTGCCAGCAGCTTATCGGGACAGGCGAACACCGGGGAGCTGTTTTTT. Amino acid sequence: CASSLSGQANTGELFF.

This clonotype came up many times. The chain uses TRBV6-5 and TRBJ2-2; D is unresolved. CDR1 and CDR2 from the germline V gene are MNHEY and SVGAGI. The CDR3 is 14 amino acids. Trimming removed 9 bases from V and 0 bases from J, with 11 bases in between. This CDR3 reads CARTIGPNTGELFF. The CDR3 DNA is TGTGCCAGAACCATCGGGCCGAACACCGGGGAGCTGTTTTTT.

In this sample, this clonotype turned up a few times. The CDR3 here is CAISGGRRNTGELFF. CDR3 nucleotides: TGTGCCATCAGTGGGGGGCGGAGGAACACCGGGGAGCTGTTTTTT. The chain recombines TRBV10-3 with TRBJ2-2, with a possible D match to TRBD1 (6 bases). Trimming shortened V by 4 bases and J by 1 base, and 10 bases separated the two germline ends. Germline V gene sequence: CDR1 ENHRY, CDR2 SYGVKD. This CDR3 region has 15 residues.

In its sample, this clonotype was seen many times. V gene TRBV7-8 combines with J gene TRBJ2-2; perhaps TRBD1 as D (5 bases). V lost 0 bases, J lost 1 base, and 12 bases lay in between. The germline V gene encodes CDR1 SGHVS and CDR2 FQNEAQ. This CDR3 has 17 amino acids. CDR3 sequence: CASSLAGSGRNTGELFF. In DNA, the CDR3 is TGTGCCAGCAGCTTAGCGGGCTCAGGGCGGAACACCGGGGAGCTGTTTTTT. Full variable domain (rest looked up from reference TRBV7-8 and TRBJ2-2): GAGVSQSPRYKVAKRGQDVALRCDPISGHVSLFWYQQALGQGPEFLTYFQNEAQLDKSGLPSDRFFAERPEGSVSTLKIQRTQQEDSAVYLCASSLAGSGRNTGELFFGEGSRLTVL.

This clonotype was seen only a few times. V gene TRBV20-1 combines with J gene TRBJ1-5; D not resolved. This CDR3 is 13 amino acids long. The V and J ends lost 0 bases and 5 bases respectively, with 8 bases between them. The germline V gene has CDR1 DFQATT and CDR2 SNEGSKA (reference sequence). The CDR3 DNA reads TGCAGTGCTAGAGACCAGCTATATCAGCCCCAGCATTTT. It codes for CSARDQLYQPQHF.